This is a list of T cell receptor beta chains from one sample in a study of cytomegalovirus exposure and HLA in healthy donors. The repertoire was sequenced with immunoSEQ multiplex PCR; TCRdb's copy has only in-frame clones and lacks some. The table records about 120,000 clones, approximately 61% of them present only once. Sequencing used PBMCs. These receptors all come from a man aged 25 to 45 in good health and CMV-seropositive. Both conserved end residues are trimmed from each CDR3.

j_call: TRBJ2-5
v_call: TRBV5-1
cdr3_aa: ASSVQGRQETQY

j_call: TRBJ2-1
v_call: TRBV7-2
cdr3_aa: ASSLVVSRDYYNEQF

j_call: TRBJ1-2
v_call: TRBV5-6
cdr3_aa: ASSQSGLHGYT

j_call: TRBJ2-3
v_call: TRBV7-3
cdr3_aa: ASSVSAPTDTQY

j_call: TRBJ1-5
v_call: TRBV19
cdr3_aa: ASSFQVKGDQPQH

j_call: TRBJ1-2
v_call: TRBV7-3
cdr3_aa: ASSSGQNYGYT

j_call: TRBJ2-3
v_call: TRBV11-2
cdr3_aa: ASSFGLAGGYTQY

j_call: TRBJ1-2
v_call: TRBV4-1
cdr3_aa: ASSPWGSNYGYT

j_call: TRBJ2-6
v_call: TRBV28
cdr3_aa: ASSPIRGTGANVLT

j_call: TRBJ2-7
v_call: TRBV29-1
cdr3_aa: SGGGGRAPTYEQY

j_call: TRBJ2-2
v_call: TRBV7-2
cdr3_aa: ASSFLTGRAGELF

j_call: TRBJ1-1
v_call: TRBV18
cdr3_aa: ASSPPSRSLNTEAF

j_call: TRBJ2-1
v_call: TRBV6-5
cdr3_aa: ASSFFSGSYEQF

j_call: TRBJ1-5
v_call: TRBV7-2
cdr3_aa: ASSLGRGGNQPQH

j_call: TRBJ2-5
v_call: TRBV27
cdr3_aa: ASSPGLGVLETQY

j_call: TRBJ1-3
v_call: TRBV6-1
cdr3_aa: ASSVTGNGNTIY

j_call: TRBJ2-7
v_call: TRBV2
cdr3_aa: ASSVGRGYEQY

j_call: TRBJ2-3
v_call: TRBV7-9
cdr3_aa: SSSTRRSTSTDTQY

j_call: TRBJ2-7
v_call: TRBV5-1
cdr3_aa: ASSFSRVSYEQY

j_call: TRBJ2-1
v_call: TRBV11-2
cdr3_aa: ASSYKTSGPYNEQF

j_call: TRBJ2-3
v_call: TRBV5-6
cdr3_aa: ASSHILAGGTDTQY

j_call: TRBJ1-1
v_call: TRBV7-8
cdr3_aa: ASSQFNAPGQRFRNTEAF

j_call: TRBJ2-3
v_call: TRBV29-1
cdr3_aa: SVEVGSGHTDTQY

j_call: TRBJ2-1
v_call: TRBV7-9
cdr3_aa: ASSSRLAGVRDEQF

j_call: TRBJ2-3
v_call: TRBV4-1
cdr3_aa: ASSPESEGTPTDTQY

j_call: TRBJ1-4
v_call: TRBV15
cdr3_aa: ATRTGTQGGKLF

j_call: TRBJ2-1
v_call: TRBV29-1
cdr3_aa: SVVFRTSESEQF

j_call: TRBJ2-7
v_call: TRBV2
cdr3_aa: ASSEALSAGLEQY

j_call: TRBJ1-2
v_call: TRBV27
cdr3_aa: ASSLGGSAYGYT

j_call: TRBJ2-3
v_call: TRBV19
cdr3_aa: ASSSRTERNTQY

j_call: TRBJ2-2
v_call: TRBV2
cdr3_aa: ASSRDRGFTGELF

j_call: TRBJ1-1
v_call: TRBV18
cdr3_aa: ASSLRQGGTEAF

j_call: TRBJ2-1
v_call: TRBV27
cdr3_aa: ASTETGRNEQF

j_call: TRBJ2-7
v_call: TRBV6-5
cdr3_aa: ASQSGTDTYEQY

j_call: TRBJ2-2
v_call: TRBV2
cdr3_aa: ASSPPPDRPEAGELF

j_call: TRBJ2-5
v_call: TRBV5-4
cdr3_aa: ASSQWTSPRSQY

j_call: TRBJ2-1
v_call: TRBV7-9
cdr3_aa: ASSPPGLEGSGVNEQF

j_call: TRBJ2-2
v_call: TRBV27
cdr3_aa: ASSLRGTPNTGELF

j_call: TRBJ1-3
v_call: TRBV2
cdr3_aa: ARPPRGGLSSGNTIY

j_call: .
v_call: TRBV10-2
cdr3_aa: AISGEGYEQY

j_call: TRBJ2-1
v_call: TRBV6-5
cdr3_aa: ASSYSGKREFQQF

j_call: TRBJ2-3
v_call: TRBV11-2
cdr3_aa: ASSSSFVRADTQY

j_call: TRBJ2-1
v_call: TRBV25-1
cdr3_aa: ASSGGNEQF

j_call: TRBJ2-1
v_call: TRBV7-2
cdr3_aa: ASSLNPDSSYEQF

j_call: TRBJ1-5
v_call: TRBV5-1
cdr3_aa: ASSPGQGPPNTQPQH

j_call: TRBJ2-3
v_call: TRBV7-2
cdr3_aa: ASSKPGTRGMTQY

j_call: TRBJ1-1
v_call: TRBV9
cdr3_aa: ASSVEGGTEAF

j_call: TRBJ2-5
v_call: TRBV7-2
cdr3_aa: ASSIRKETQY

j_call: TRBJ2-1
v_call: TRBV2
cdr3_aa: ASSYNNEQF

j_call: TRBJ2-5
v_call: TRBV13
cdr3_aa: ASSSQLKWETQY

j_call: TRBJ2-7
v_call: TRBV7-2
cdr3_aa: ASSLGANSYEQY

j_call: TRBJ2-7
v_call: TRBV10-3
cdr3_aa: AISEEAGPSYEQY

j_call: TRBJ1-5
v_call: TRBV19
cdr3_aa: ASSIRWSNQPQH

j_call: TRBJ1-6
v_call: TRBV4-1
cdr3_aa: ASSQSGQGGLYSNSPLH

j_call: TRBJ2-7
v_call: TRBV7-9
cdr3_aa: ASSQGGVEQY